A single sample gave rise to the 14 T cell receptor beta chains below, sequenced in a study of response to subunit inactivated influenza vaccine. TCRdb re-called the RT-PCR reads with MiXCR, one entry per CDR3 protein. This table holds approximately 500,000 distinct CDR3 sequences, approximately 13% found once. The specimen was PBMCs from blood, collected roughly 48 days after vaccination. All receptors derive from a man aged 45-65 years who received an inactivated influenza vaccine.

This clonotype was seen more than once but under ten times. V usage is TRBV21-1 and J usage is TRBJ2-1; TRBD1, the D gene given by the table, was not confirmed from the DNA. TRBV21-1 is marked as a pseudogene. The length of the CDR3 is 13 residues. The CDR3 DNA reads TGTGCCAGCGGGACAGGGGGCAGGGATGAGCAGTTCTTC. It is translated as CASGTGGRDEQFF.

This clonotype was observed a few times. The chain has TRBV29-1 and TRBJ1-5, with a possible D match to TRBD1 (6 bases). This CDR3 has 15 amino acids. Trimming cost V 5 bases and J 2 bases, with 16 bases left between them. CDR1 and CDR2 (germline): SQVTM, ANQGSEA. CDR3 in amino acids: CSVKIGGSGNQPQHF. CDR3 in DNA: TGCAGCGTTAAAATAGGGGGTAGCGGCAATCAGCCCCAGCATTTT.

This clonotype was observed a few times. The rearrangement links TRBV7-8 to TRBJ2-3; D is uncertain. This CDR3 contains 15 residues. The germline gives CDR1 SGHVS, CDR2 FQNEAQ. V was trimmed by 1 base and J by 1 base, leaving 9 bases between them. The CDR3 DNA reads TGTGCCAGCAGCTTAGACCTGCCGGGCACAGATACGCAGTATTTT. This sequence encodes CASSLDLPGTDTQYF.

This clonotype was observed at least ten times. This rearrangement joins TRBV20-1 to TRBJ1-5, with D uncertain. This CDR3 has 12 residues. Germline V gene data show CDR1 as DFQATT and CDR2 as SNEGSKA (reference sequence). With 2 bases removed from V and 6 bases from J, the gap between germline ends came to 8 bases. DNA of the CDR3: TGCAGTGCTAGATCCGGAGGTCAGCCCCAGCATTTT. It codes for CSARSGGQPQHF.

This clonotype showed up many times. CDR3 region: CSARGAGSSTDTQYF. For the CDR3, the DNA is TGCAGTGCTAGAGGGGCAGGGTCTAGCACAGATACGCAGTATTTT. This chain links TRBV20-1 with TRBJ2-3, with D perhaps TRBD1 (5 bases). The CDR3 contains 15 residues. The V end lost 1 base, the J end lost 0 bases, and 11 bases lay between the germline ends. Germline V gives CDR1 DFQATT, CDR2 SNEGSKA (reference sequence).

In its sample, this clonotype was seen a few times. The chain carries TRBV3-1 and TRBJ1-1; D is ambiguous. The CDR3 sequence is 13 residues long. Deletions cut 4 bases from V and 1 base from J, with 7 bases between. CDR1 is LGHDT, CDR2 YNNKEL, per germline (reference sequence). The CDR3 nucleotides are TGTGCCAGCAGCCCAAACCAGAACACTGAAGCTTTCTTT. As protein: CASSPNQNTEAFF.

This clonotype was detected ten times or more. DNA of the CDR3: TGTGCCAGCAGTCTTAGCCCCGGGACTAGCGGGGACAATGAGCAGTTCTTC. Its protein is CASSLSPGTSGDNEQFF. This sequence joins TRBV12-3 or TRBV12-4 and TRBJ2-1, with 13 bases lining up with TRBD2. Trimming took 5 bases from V and 5 from J; bases not matched to a gene: 9. The CDR3 is 17 residues long.

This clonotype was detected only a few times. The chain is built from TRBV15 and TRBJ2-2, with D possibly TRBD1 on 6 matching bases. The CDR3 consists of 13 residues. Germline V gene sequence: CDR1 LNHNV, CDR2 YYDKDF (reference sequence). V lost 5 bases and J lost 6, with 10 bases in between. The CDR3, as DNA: TGTGCCACCAGCCGACAGGTCGCCGGGGAGCTGTTTTTT. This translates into CATSRQVAGELFF.

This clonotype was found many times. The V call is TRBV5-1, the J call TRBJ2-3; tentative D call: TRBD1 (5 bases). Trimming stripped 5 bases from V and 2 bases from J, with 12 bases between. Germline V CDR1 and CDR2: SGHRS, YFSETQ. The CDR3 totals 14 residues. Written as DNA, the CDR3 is TGCGCCAGCAGGGAGTCGGACAACACAGATACGCAGTATTTT. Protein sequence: CASRESDNTDTQYF.

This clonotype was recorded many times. The CDR3 DNA sequence: TGCGCCAGCAGTCCTCGGGGGCCGGGTGGCTACACCTTC. Protein sequence: CASSPRGPGGYTF. The rearrangement uses TRBV5-1 and TRBJ1-2, with TRBD1 as a possible D gene (6 bases). V lost 5 bases to trimming and J lost 7 bases, with 15 bases between them. The CDR3 contains 13 residues. From germline, CDR1 is SGHRS and CDR2 YFSETQ. Using reference TRBV5-1 and TRBJ1-2 for the parts outside the CDR3, the full variable domain is KAGVTQTPRYLIKTRGQQVTLSCSPISGHRSVSWYQQTPGQGLQFLFEYFSETQRNKGNFPGRFSGRQFSNSRSEMNVSTLELGDSALYLCASSPRGPGGYTFGSGTRLTVV.

The CDR3 sequence is CASTGSGIQTQYF. The CDR3 DNA reads TGTGCCAGCACGGGGTCAGGCATTCAGACCCAGTACTTC. The chain recombines TRBV7-9 with TRBJ2-5, with D possibly TRBD2 on 5 matching bases. The germline gives CDR1 SEHNR, CDR2 FQNEAQ (reference sequence). Trimming left V 7 bases short and J 6 bases short, with 15 bases between. The CDR3 is 13 residues long.

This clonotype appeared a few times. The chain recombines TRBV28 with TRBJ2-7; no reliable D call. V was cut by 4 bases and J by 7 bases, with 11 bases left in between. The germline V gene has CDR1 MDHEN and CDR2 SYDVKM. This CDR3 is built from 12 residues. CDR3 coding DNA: TGTGCCAGCAGTTCCCAGGTCTGGGAGCAGTACTTC. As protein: CASSSQVWEQYF.

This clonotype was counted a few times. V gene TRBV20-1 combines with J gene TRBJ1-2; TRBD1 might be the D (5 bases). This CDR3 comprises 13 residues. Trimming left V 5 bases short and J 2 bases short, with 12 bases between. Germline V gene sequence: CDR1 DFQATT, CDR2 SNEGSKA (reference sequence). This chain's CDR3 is CSAWGPGNYGYTF. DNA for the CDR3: TGCAGTGCTTGGGGACCGGGCAACTATGGCTACACCTTC.

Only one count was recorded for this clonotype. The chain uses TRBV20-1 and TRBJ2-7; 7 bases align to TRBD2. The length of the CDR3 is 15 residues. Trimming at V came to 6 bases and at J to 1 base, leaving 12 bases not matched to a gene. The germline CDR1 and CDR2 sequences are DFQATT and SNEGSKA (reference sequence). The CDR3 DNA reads TGCAGTGCCGAGGAGACTAGCTATAGTTCCTACGAGCAGTACTTC. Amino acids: CSAEETSYSSYEQYF.